These 2 T cell receptor beta chains were sequenced from one sample in a study of cytomegalovirus exposure and HLA in healthy donors. PCR employed 60 Vbeta and 13 Jbeta primers. Assay used: immunoSEQ multiplex PCR; TCRdb lists only in-frame clones, some missing. Of over 80,000 clones in the sample, about 78% are singletons; the top ten hold about 3.5%. Sequences were obtained from PBMCs. The receptors come from a woman aged 40 to 49 in good health and CMV-seronegative.

This chain connects TRBV2 to TRBJ1-6, with D unresolved. V gave up 0 bases and J gave up 11 bases, with 14 bases separating them. The CDR3 totals 15 residues. The germline gives CDR1 SNHLY, CDR2 FYNNEI. CDR3 loop: CASSEAVFEVPPLHF. The DNA for the CDR3 is TGTGCCAGCAGTGAAGCGGTTTTCGAGGTGCCACCCCTCCACTTT.

The CDR3 DNA is TGTGCCAGCAGCCAAGGGGGAGGGACAGGGGCCTTAAGCAATCAGCCCCAGCATTTT. Translating it yields CASSQGGGTGALSNQPQHF. The genes are TRBV4-2 and TRBJ1-5, with 10 bases aligning to TRBD1. The J segment lost 1 base and the V segment lost 1 base, leaving 10 bases of the junction unmatched. The CDR3 length is 19 residues. Germline lookup yields CDR1 LGHNA and CDR2 YNFKEQ.